The next 22 T cell receptor beta chains were all read from a single sample in a study of blood T cell repertoires in COVID-19 (dated by TCRdb to 2018 to 2020). Library preparation was by the immunoSEQ multiplex PCR assay. In its TCRdb copy, this immuneACCESS table keeps in-frame sequences only and misses some clones. Where compared with another copy, unresolved V genes explain less than half of these, and the others have no known cause. Within this sample are 200,000 to 250,000 clones, with approximately 88% of them counted one time only. 10% of the sample belongs to the ten largest clones. The specimen sequenced was PBMCs or T cells enriched from blood (not recorded which). These receptors were collected from a man between 18 and 35 years old with acute COVID-19.

V gene TRBV10-1 combines with J gene TRBJ2-7; D gene ambiguous. Trimming stripped 0 bases from V and 5 bases from J, with 8 bases between. The CDR3 runs to 13 residues. Per the germline V gene, CDR1 is WNHNN and CDR2 is SYGVQD (reference sequence). CDR3 coding DNA: TGCGCCAGCAGTGAGTCTCATCGCGACGAGCAGTACTTC. Amino acid sequence: CASSESHRDEQYF.

The V and J genes are TRBV25-1 and TRBJ1-1; D uncertain. Trimming cost V 7 bases and J 1 base, with 7 bases left between them. Germline values: CDR1 MGHDK, CDR2 SYGVNS. This CDR3 contains 12 residues. CDR3 in DNA: TGTGCCAGCACCCGCGAGAACACTGAAGCTTTCTTT. Translating gives CASTRENTEAFF.

The rearrangement joins TRBV11-3 to TRBJ2-5, with 11 bases that match TRBD2. The CDR3 covers 17 residues. From germline, CDR1 is SGHNT and CDR2 YENEEA. The J segment lost 2 bases and the V segment lost 6 bases, leaving 11 bases of the junction unmatched. The CDR3 is CASSLGTSGPLQETQYF. In nucleotides, the CDR3 is TGTGCCAGCAGTCTCGGGACTAGCGGACCACTTCAAGAGACCCAGTACTTC. The full variable domain, rest sourced from reference TRBV11-3 and TRBJ2-5, is EAGVVQSPRYKIIEKKQPVAFWCNPISGHNTLYWYLQNLGQGPELLIRYENEEAVDDSQLPKDRFSAERLKGVDSTLKIQPAELGDSAVYLCASSLGTSGPLQETQYFGPGTRLLVL.

The rearrangement uses TRBV7-9 and TRBJ2-1; 11 nucleotides match TRBD2. In germline, CDR1 is SEHNR, CDR2 FQNEAQ (reference sequence). The CDR3 is 19 residues long. Trimming cost V 2 bases and J 7 bases; bases outside gene matches: 16. CDR3 in DNA: TGTGCCAGCAGCTTAAGAGTTTTGGGCACTAGCGGGAGTCGGAATGAGCAGTTCTTC. Translating gives CASSLRVLGTSGSRNEQFF.

This clone was seen a handful of times. The V and J genes are TRBV5-4 and TRBJ1-1; 9 bases match TRBD1. The germline V gene has CDR1 SGHNT and CDR2 YYREEE (reference sequence). The CDR3 is 13 amino acids. V was pared by 5 bases and J by 5 bases, with 4 bases of the junction left unmatched. The CDR3 DNA follows: TGTGCCAGCAGTGGGACAGGGCGGACTGAAGCTTTCTTT. Translating gives CASSGTGRTEAFF.

The chain carries TRBV28 and TRBJ2-1; TRBD1 matches 10 bases. The germline V gene encodes CDR1 MDHEN and CDR2 SYDVKM. V lost 5 bases and J lost 9; bases outside the gene matches: 7. CDR3 size: 14 residues. CDR3 amino acids: CASSVMTGGGEQFF. In DNA, the CDR3 is TGTGCCAGCAGTGTCATGACAGGGGGCGGTGAGCAGTTCTTC.

The genes are TRBV2 and TRBJ2-7; 7 bases agree with TRBD2. Germline lookup yields CDR1 SNHLY and CDR2 FYNNEI. V shed 6 bases and J 0 bases; nucleotides not matched to a gene: 8. There are 15 residues in the CDR3. CDR3 in DNA: TGTGCCAGCAGCCCCGGGACTATGAGCTCCTACGAGCAGTACTTC. Translating gives CASSPGTMSSYEQYF.

The rearrangement links TRBV7-6 to TRBJ2-3; D perhaps matches TRBD1 (5 bases). V lost 5 bases to trimming and J lost 0 bases, with 15 bases between them. The CDR3 spans 16 residues. The germline V gene encodes CDR1 SGHVS and CDR2 FNYEAQ. CDR3 in amino acids: CASSPSVGLSTDTQYF. The CDR3 coding sequence is TGTGCCAGCAGCCCCTCGGTGGGGCTTAGCACAGATACGCAGTATTTT. The entire variable domain, with the rest obtained from reference TRBV7-6 and TRBJ2-3, is as follows: GAGVSQSPRYKVTKRGQDVALRCDPISGHVSLYWYRQALGQGPEFLTYFNYEAQQDKSGLPNDRFSAERPEGSISTLTIQRTEQRDSAMYRCASSPSVGLSTDTQYFGPGTRLTVL.

The chain combines TRBV9 with TRBJ2-2; 7 nucleotides agree with TRBD1. CDR1 is SGDLS, CDR2 YYNGEE, per germline. The CDR3 runs 15 residues. The trim removed 4 bases at V and 0 bases at J, leaving 3 bases unmatched. The CDR3 reads CASSTGQTNTGELFF. In nucleotides, the CDR3 is TGTGCCAGCAGCACGGGACAGACGAACACCGGGGAGCTGTTTTTT.

V is TRBV7-7 and J is TRBJ2-5; 7 bases line up with TRBD1. The CDR3 runs to 13 residues. Germline loops: CDR1 SSHAT, CDR2 FNYEAQ (reference sequence). CDR3 protein: CASQQGRQETQYF. CDR3 DNA: TGTGCTAGCCAACAGGGGCGTCAAGAGACCCAGTACTTC.

The rearrangement links TRBV10-1 to TRBJ2-5; 8 bases fit TRBD2. V was pared by 2 bases and J by 2 bases, with 7 bases of the junction left unmatched. This CDR3 comprises 16 residues. CDR1 and CDR2 (germline): WNHNN, SYGVQD (reference sequence). CDR3 bases: TGCGCCAGCAGTGAGGGCACTAGCGGAACTCAAGAGACCCAGTACTTC. This translates into CASSEGTSGTQETQYF.

In nucleotides, the CDR3 is TGCGCCAGCAGCCAAGCCCGATCAGACCTAGCTGGAAACACCATATATTTT. It translates to CASSQARSDLAGNTIYF. V gene TRBV4-1 combines with J gene TRBJ1-3; no firm D call. With 1 base removed from V and 2 bases from J, the gap between germline ends came to 15 bases. Germline loops: CDR1 MGHRA, CDR2 YSYEKL. The CDR3 sequence is 17 residues long.

V usage is TRBV7-3 and J usage is TRBJ2-3; D possibly corresponds to TRBD2 (6 bases). Trimming pared 4 bases from V and 2 bases from J, leaving 10 bases between. CDR3 length: 14 amino acids. CDR1 and CDR2 from the germline V gene are SGHTA and FQGTGA. The CDR3 DNA follows: TGTGCCAGCAGCTACCGGGACTTCACAGATACGCAGTATTTT. Protein product: CASSYRDFTDTQYF.

This clone was counted between two and nine times. The CDR3 here is CASSLSASSGQETQYF. As DNA, the CDR3 is TGTGCCAGCAGTTTATCGGCGTCGAGCGGGCAAGAGACCCAGTACTTC. The chain uses TRBV28 and TRBJ2-5; maybe TRBD2 (6 bases). This CDR3 contains 16 residues. In germline, CDR1 is MDHEN, CDR2 SYDVKM. Trimming pared 1 base from V and 2 bases from J, leaving 14 bases between.

The chain is built from TRBV6-5 and TRBJ1-1, with a weak D call TRBD1 (6 bases). This CDR3 contains 13 residues. The ends were cut back, 10 bases at V and 3 bases at J, with 15 bases in the middle. CDR1 is MNHEY and CDR2 is SVGAGI in the germline V gene. For the CDR3, the DNA is TGTGCCATCCCACAGGGTCTGGACACTGAAGCTTTCTTT. It codes for CAIPQGLDTEAFF.

The J gene is TRBJ2-7, the V gene TRBV19; 12 nucleotides agree with TRBD1. CDR3 length equals 16 residues. J gave up 5 bases and V 0 bases, and 5 bases lay outside the gene matches. CDR1 is LNHDA and CDR2 is SQIVND in the germline V gene (reference sequence). CDR3 nucleotide sequence: TGTGCCAGTAGTATAGATCTGGGACAGGGGGCCCACGAGCAGTACTTC. This codes for CASSIDLGQGAHEQYF.

The chain joins TRBV5-5 to TRBJ1-6; D gene unclear. CDR1 is SGHKS, CDR2 YYEKEE, per germline (reference sequence). Between the trimmed V and J ends, which lost 3 bases and 10 bases, there was a span of 8 bases. There are 12 residues in the CDR3. The CDR3 loop reads CASSSPQSPLHF. CDR3 bases: TGTGCCAGCAGCTCCCCTCAGTCACCCCTCCACTTT.

In its sample, this clone was seen once. The chain employs TRBV5-8 and TRBJ2-7; D uncertain. There are 12 residues in the CDR3. The V gene's germline CDR1 is SGHTS and CDR2 YDEGEE. V was clipped by 0 bases and J by 3 bases, with 4 bases between them. CDR3 amino acids: CASSLAVYEQYF. The CDR3 DNA is TGTGCCAGCAGCTTGGCGGTCTACGAGCAGTACTTC.

This chain links TRBV5-4 with TRBJ2-7; unclear D gene. This CDR3 spans 13 amino acids. Germline CDR1 and CDR2: SGHNT and YYREEE (reference sequence). The V gene lost 4 bases and the J gene lost 0 bases, with 8 bases spanning the gap. In DNA, the CDR3 is TGTGCCAGCAGCCAAATACTCTCCTACGAGCAGTACTTC. Encoded protein: CASSQILSYEQYF.

J is TRBJ2-7 and V is TRBV6-1, with 9 bases lining up with TRBD2. The J segment lost 3 bases and the V segment lost 1 base, leaving 4 bases of the junction unmatched. Germline assignment: CDR1 MNHNS and CDR2 SASEGT. This CDR3 has 15 residues. The DNA for the CDR3 is TGTGCCAGCAGTGAAGTCAGTAGCGGGAGCTACGAGCAGTACTTC. It encodes CASSEVSSGSYEQYF.

V gene TRBV11-2 combines with J gene TRBJ2-3; 8 bases match TRBD1. The CDR3 has 17 residues. CDR1 is SGHAT, CDR2 FQNNGV, per germline. Trimming at V came to 7 bases and at J to 0 bases, leaving 12 bases not matched to a gene. This CDR3 reads CASTDLRRDRSTDTQYF. The CDR3 coding sequence is TGTGCCAGCACCGATCTCAGGCGGGACAGGAGCACAGATACGCAGTATTTT.

The V call is TRBV29-1, the J call TRBJ2-3, with 12 bases aligning to TRBD2. CDR3 length: 15 residues. V was clipped by 4 bases and J by 8 bases; unmatched bases: 10. The germline CDR1 and CDR2 sequences are SQVTM and ANQGSEA. The CDR3 DNA sequence: TGCAGCGTTGTCACTAGCGGGAGGTCCGTTGGTACGCAGTATTTT. Translated: CSVVTSGRSVGTQYF.